Listed below are T cell receptor beta chains from one sample, sequenced in a study of cytomegalovirus exposure and HLA in healthy donors. The table came from immunoSEQ multiplex PCR; TCRdb's copy has only in-frame clones and leaves some out. This table has 130,000 to 150,000 clones, about three quarters appearing once. Sequences were obtained from PBMCs. These receptors came from a male donor in good health and CMV-seropositive. Both conserved end residues are part of each CDR3. The D gene is left open where the match is weak. Rows give clone size only sometimes, using once, few, many, or a class for an expanded clone.

TRBD2	TRBJ2-1	TRBV27	NA	CASSQRLAGVNEQFF	TGTGCCAGCAGTCAACGACTAGCGGGGGTCAATGAGCAGTTCTTC
NA	TRBJ1-1	TRBV5-4	once	CASSFGGGTEAFF	TGTGCCAGCAGCTTTGGGGGCGGCACTGAAGCTTTCTTT
TRBD1	TRBJ2-1	TRBV29-1	NA	CSVEGLDRGYNEQFF	TGCAGCGTTGAAGGGCTTGACAGGGGCTACAATGAGCAGTTCTTC
TRBD2	TRBJ2-2	TRBV19	NA	CASTIGTSGIPTGELFF	TGTGCCAGTACCATCGGGACTAGCGGGATCCCTACCGGGGAGCTGTTTTTT
NA	TRBJ1-1	TRBV19	NA	CASHKGGAEAFF	TGTGCCAGTCATAAGGGGGGGGCTGAAGCTTTCTTT
TRBD2	TRBJ2-1	TRBV5-6	NA	CASSSGLVNEQFF	TGTGCCAGCAGCTCGGGACTAGTGAATGAGCAGTTCTTC
TRBD1	TRBJ2-1	TRBV25-1	few	CASSFGQGDFPSNEQFF	TGTGCCAGCAGTTTCGGACAGGGAGACTTTCCTAGCAATGAGCAGTTCTTC
NA	TRBJ2-3	TRBV27	once	CASSLSTSPPDTQYF	TGTGCCAGCAGTTTATCGACTAGTCCCCCAGATACGCAGTATTTT
NA	TRBJ1-1	TRBV6-5	NA	CASSYSEGAGRAFF	TGTGCCAGCAGTTACTCAGAAGGGGCCGGCAGAGCTTTCTTT
TRBD1	TRBJ2-2	TRBV28	NA	CASSPTGGSGELFF	TGTGCCAGCAGCCCGACAGGGGGTAGTGGGGAGCTGTTTTTT
TRBD2	TRBJ2-1	TRBV11-3	once	CASSPKRGGWSEQFF	TGTGCCAGCAGCCCGAAGCGGGGGGGCTGGAGTGAGCAGTTCTTC
NA	TRBJ2-2	TRBV18	NA	CASSLYRDSGNGELFF	TGTGCCAGCTCACTGTACCGGGACTCCGGGAACGGGGAGCTGTTTTTT
NA	TRBJ1-2	TRBV4-2	NA	CASSNNTGGGYTF	TGTGCCAGCAGCAATAACACGGGAGGTGGCTACACCTTC
TRBD1	TRBJ1-2	TRBV19	once	CASSPDRGPYGYTF	TGTGCCAGTAGTCCCGACAGGGGCCCCTATGGCTACACCTTC
TRBD2	TRBJ2-5	TRBV28	NA	CASSFGLAGGPIQTQYF	TGTGCCAGCAGTTTCGGACTAGCGGGAGGGCCTATCCAGACCCAGTACTTC
NA	TRBJ1-3	TRBV2	few	CASRTDPGNTIYF	TGTGCCAGCAGAACAGACCCTGGAAACACCATATATTTT
NA	TRBJ1-1	TRBV7-8	NA	CASSRISQGNTEAFF	TGTGCCAGCAGCCGAATATCACAGGGAAATACTGAAGCTTTCTTT
TRBD2	TRBJ2-7	TRBV6-1	few	CASSVGLAGSTYEQYF	TGTGCCAGCAGTGTGGGGCTAGCGGGGAGTACCTACGAGCAGTACTTC
NA	TRBJ1-1	TRBV19	few	CASSSSRPGKDTEAFF	TGTGCCAGTAGTTCCTCCCGGCCAGGGAAGGACACTGAAGCTTTCTTT
NA	TRBJ2-7	TRBV5-6	NA	CASSWGVGQGPYEQYF	TGTGCCAGCAGCTGGGGGGTCGGCCAGGGACCTTACGAGCAGTACTTC
NA	TRBJ2-5	TRBV5-1	few	CASSSLRQAKETQYF	TGCGCCAGCAGCTCACTTAGACAGGCCAAAGAGACCCAGTACTTC
NA	TRBJ2-1	TRBV27	NA	CASSFGSGSYNEQFF	TGTGCCAGCAGTTTTGGCAGCGGCTCCTACAATGAGCAGTTCTTC
TRBD1	TRBJ2-3	TRBV4-2	NA	CASSQERPGTEFTDTQYF	TGTGCCAGCAGCCAAGAGAGACCCGGGACAGAGTTCACAGATACGCAGTATTTT
NA	TRBJ2-2	TRBV28	NA	CASSLSGTGELFF	TGTGCCAGCAGTTTATCAGGGACCGGGGAGCTGTTTTTT
NA	TRBJ1-2	TRBV30	NA	CAWRTGEEDYGYTF	TGTGCCTGGAGAACAGGTGAAGAGGACTATGGCTACACCTTC
NA	TRBJ2-1	TRBV7-2	NA	CASSFTREVVFF	TGTGCCAGCAGCTTTACCAGGGAGGTGGTGTTCTTC
NA	TRBJ1-5	TRBV2	NA	CASSPDSLQPQHF	TGTGCCAGCAGCCCGGACAGTCTTCAGCCCCAGCATTTT
TRBD2	TRBJ2-6	TRBV19	NA	CASSPGQRGTYSGANVLTF	TGTGCCAGTAGCCCAGGCCAGCGGGGGACCTACTCTGGGGCCAACGTCCTGACTTTC
TRBD2	TRBJ2-1	TRBV5-1	NA	CASSSLAGNSYNEQFF	TGCGCCAGCAGTTCGCTAGCGGGGAATTCCTACAATGAGCAGTTCTTC
NA	TRBJ2-7	TRBV7-8	NA	CASSPRTGDEQYF	TGTGCCAGCAGCCCCCGAACGGGGGACGAGCAGTACTTC
TRBD2	TRBJ2-7	TRBV28	once	CASSPPGGSAQTPSSYEQYF	TGTGCCAGCAGCCCCCCGGGGGGTAGCGCCCAAACCCCCAGCTCCTACGAGCAGTACTTC